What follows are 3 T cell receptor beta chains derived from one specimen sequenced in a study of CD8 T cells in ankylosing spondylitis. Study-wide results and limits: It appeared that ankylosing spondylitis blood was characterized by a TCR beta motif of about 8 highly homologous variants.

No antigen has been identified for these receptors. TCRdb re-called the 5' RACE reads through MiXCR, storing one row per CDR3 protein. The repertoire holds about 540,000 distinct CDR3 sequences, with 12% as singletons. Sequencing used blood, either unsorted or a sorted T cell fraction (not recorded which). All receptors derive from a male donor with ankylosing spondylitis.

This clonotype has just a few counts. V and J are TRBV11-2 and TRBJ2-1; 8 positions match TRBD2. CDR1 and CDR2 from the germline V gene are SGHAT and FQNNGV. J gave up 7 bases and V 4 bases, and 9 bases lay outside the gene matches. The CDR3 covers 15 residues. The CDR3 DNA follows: TGTGCCAGCAGCTATCGAAGCGGGAGTGGTAATGAGCAGTTCTTC. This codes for CASSYRSGSGNEQFF.

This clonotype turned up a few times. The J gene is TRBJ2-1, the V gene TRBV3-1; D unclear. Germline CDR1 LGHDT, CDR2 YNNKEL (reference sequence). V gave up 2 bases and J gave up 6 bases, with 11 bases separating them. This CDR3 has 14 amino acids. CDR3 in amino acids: CASSQSVVVNEQFF. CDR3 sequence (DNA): TGTGCCAGCAGCCAAAGTGTAGTTGTCAATGAGCAGTTCTTC.

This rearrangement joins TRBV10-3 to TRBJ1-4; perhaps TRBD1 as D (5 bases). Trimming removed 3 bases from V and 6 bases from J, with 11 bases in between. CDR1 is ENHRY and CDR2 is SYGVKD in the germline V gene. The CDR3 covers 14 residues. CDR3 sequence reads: CAISDGTGDEKLFF. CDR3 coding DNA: TGTGCCATCAGTGACGGGACGGGGGATGAAAAACTGTTTTTT.